The clone carrying this T cell receptor beta chain occurred once. Its antigen is unidentified. Treatment reported: oral pan-JAK inhibitor, 5-10 mg twice daily. PBMCs were stained for CD3, CD4 and CD8, and CD4+ and CD8+ T cells were sorted. Investigators isolated RNA and reverse transcribed it into cDNA to act as the sequencing template. Sequencing was performed with immunoSEQ multiplex PCR; in TCRdb, only in-frame clones are kept and a portion is missing. This table holds nearly 95,000 clones, just over 70% found once. The sample is drawn from a study of CD8+ T cells in alopecia areata. Study background: Treated individuals took tofacitinib by mouth, 5 to 10 mg twice daily.

Study-wide findings and caveats: Persistence of many expanded lesional clones was seen in scalp and blood during tofacitinib.

This CDR3 has 15 amino acids. The germline gives CDR1 MNHEY, CDR2 SMNVEV (reference sequence). Trimming removed 2 bases from V and 2 bases from J, with 7 bases in between. The sequencing here drew on CD8+ T cells sorted from blood, taken around week 42, from a patient treated with tofacitinib. The chain links TRBV27 to TRBJ2-6; perhaps D is TRBD1 or TRBD2 (6 bases each). The origin of this receptor is a human donor with alopecia areata. CDR3 protein: CASSLGGPGANVLTF. Here the CDR3 DNA reads TGTGCCAGCAGTTTAGGGGGGCCTGGGGCCAACGTCCTGACTTTC.